These T cell receptor beta chains were read from a single sample in a study of primary melanoma T cells and metastatic recurrence. The repertoire was sequenced with immunoSEQ multiplex PCR; TCRdb's copy has only in-frame clones and lacks some. In total, the table holds some 66 clones. Sequenced: melanoma tumor tissue. All receptors derive from a human donor with melanoma. CDR3s include the opening cysteine and the closing phenylalanine or tryptophan. The D gene is left open where the match is weak. Clone size, where shown, is once, few, many, or a class for clones that have expanded.

j_call	d_call	v_call	clone_size	cdr3_aa	cdr3_nt
TRBJ2-3	.	TRBV19	.	CASSIWGSTDTQYF	TGTGCCAGTAGTATCTGGGGCAGCACAGATACGCAGTATTTT
TRBJ2-2	TRBD1	TRBV6-8	.	CASSSTGASAGELFF	TGTGCCAGCAGTTCGACAGGGGCGAGCGCCGGGGAGCTGTTTTTT
TRBJ1-1	TRBD1	TRBV6-8	.	CASSNHRGHTEAFF	TGTGCCAGCAGTAACCACAGGGGGCACACTGAAGCTTTCTTT
TRBJ1-1	.	TRBV19	.	CASIGSTEAFF	TGTGCCAGTATTGGAAGCACTGAAGCTTTCTTT
TRBJ1-4	.	TRBV1	.	CASSQVLQGGTNEKLFF	TGCGCCAGCAGCCAAGTTCTTCAAGGGGGGACTAATGAAAAACTGTTTTTT
TRBJ1-3	TRBD1	TRBV28	.	CASRGYRGYSGNTIYF	TGTGCCAGCAGGGGATACAGGGGTTACTCTGGAAACACCATATATTTT
TRBJ2-3	.	TRBV14	.	CASSLALTGTSTDTQYF	TGTGCCAGCAGCCTTGCCTTGACAGGGACTAGCACAGATACGCAGTATTTT
TRBJ1-5	TRBD1	TRBV30	.	CAWSKQGVQPQHF	TGTGCCTGGAGTAAGCAGGGGGTCCAGCCCCAGCATTTT
TRBJ2-2	TRBD1	TRBV23-1	.	CASSYRAGGVPGELFF	TGCGCCAGCAGCTATCGGGCAGGGGGCGTACCCGGGGAGCTGTTTTTT
TRBJ1-4	.	TRBV11-3	.	CASSLGTGGATNEKLFF	TGTGCCAGCAGCTTAGGAACGGGGGGTGCAACTAATGAAAAACTGTTTTTT
TRBJ2-4	.	TRBV29-1	.	CSVEVWRKSDKNIQYF	TGCAGCGTTGAAGTATGGCGGAAATCGGACAAAAACATTCAGTACTTC
TRBJ1-1	.	TRBV9	.	CASSVSGLGTEAFF	TGTGCCAGCAGTGTGAGCGGACTTGGCACTGAAGCTTTCTTT
TRBJ2-5	.	TRBV5-1	.	CASSLATNQETQYF	TGCGCCAGCAGCTTGGCCACTAACCAAGAGACCCAGTACTTC
TRBJ2-7	TRBD1	TRBV11-3	.	CASSPGQGAYVIPVEQYF	TGTGCCAGCAGCCCGGGACAGGGGGCTTATGTTATTCCTGTCGAGCAGTACTTC
TRBJ2-7	.	TRBV6-8	.	CVSSYGQMGEQYF	TGTGTCAGCAGTTACGGGCAGATGGGCGAGCAGTACTTC
TRBJ1-6	.	TRBV11-3	.	CASSPVRMGRYNSPLHF	TGTGCCAGCAGCCCCGTACGAATGGGACGGTACAATTCACCCCTCCACTTT
TRBJ1-6	.	TRBV11-3	once	CASSTTAYSFNSPLHF	TGTGCCAGCAGCACTACAGCCTACTCCTTTAATTCACCCCTCCACTTT
TRBJ1-3	TRBD1	TRBV6-8	.	CASSSGGALRNTIYF	TGTGCCAGCAGTTCAGGGGGGGCGTTGAGAAACACCATATATTTT
TRBJ2-7	TRBD1	TRBV28	few	CASSMEQGYYEQYF	TGTGCCAGCAGTATGGAACAGGGGTACTACGAGCAGTACTTC
TRBJ2-5	TRBD2	TRBV11-3	.	CASSNKRGGFQETQYF	TGTGCCAGCAGCAATAAGCGGGGGGGTTTCCAAGAGACCCAGTACTTC
TRBJ2-6	.	TRBV30	.	CAWPMTRYNSRANVLTF	TGTGCCTGGCCTATGACGCGTTATAACAGTCGGGCCAACGTCCTGACTTTC
TRBJ1-5	.	TRBV12-5	.	CASSGGGVGQPQHF	TGTGCCAGCTCCGGGGGTGGGGTGGGTCAGCCCCAGCATTTT
TRBJ2-1	.	TRBV6-8	.	CASRGAGKNEQFF	TGTGCCAGCAGGGGGGCAGGGAAGAATGAGCAGTTCTTC
TRBJ1-6	.	TRBV11-3	.	CASNSPGNGSPLHF	TGTGCCAGCAACTCACCAGGGAATGGTTCACCCCTCCACTTT
TRBJ2-5	TRBD2	TRBV11-3	.	CASSTGTSGGETQYF	TGTGCCAGCAGTACCGGGACTAGCGGGGGAGAGACCCAGTACTTC